Below, 32 T cell receptor beta chains from the same sample are listed, as sequenced in a study of T-cell memory formation after mild COVID-19. TCRdb re-called the 5' RACE reads with MiXCR, one entry per CDR3 protein. The table has 400,000 or so distinct CDR3 sequences, 15% to 20% seen once. What was sequenced was PBMCs or a T cell subset sorted from them (not recorded which). The receptors were gathered from an adult woman who had mild COVID-19 (a few samples of this study predate the infection). Cell type and time point are not known.

The rearrangement uses TRBV29-1 and TRBJ2-7; D is uncertain. Per germline, CDR1 SQVTM and CDR2 ANQGSEA. Trimming removed 2 bases from V and 6 bases from J, with 14 bases in between. CDR3 length equals 13 residues. CDR3 nucleotide sequence: TGCAGCGTTGAAAGTCCCCTCGGCCCCGAGCAGTACTTC. Protein product: CSVESPLGPEQYF.

This sequence joins TRBV18 and TRBJ2-3; 9 bases map to TRBD1. The CDR3 contains 12 residues. Germline V gene lookup returns CDR1 KGHSH and CDR2 LQKENI. The ends lost 11 bases at V and 4 bases at J; junction bases unmatched: 4. The CDR3 region is CADRGSSDTQYF. The CDR3 DNA reads TGTGCCGACAGGGGGTCCTCAGATACGCAGTATTTT.

A few counts support this clonotype. The V call is TRBV7-2, the J call TRBJ2-7; D is undetermined. V shed 3 bases and J shed 3 bases, with 9 bases lying between them. The CDR3 extends over 13 amino acids. The germline V gene encodes CDR1 SGHTA and CDR2 FQGNSA. The CDR3 loop is CASSFYRIYEQYF. The DNA for the CDR3 is TGTGCCAGCAGCTTCTACCGGATCTACGAGCAGTACTTC.

This chain links TRBV25-1 with TRBJ2-3; perhaps TRBD1 as D (5 bases). Germline CDR1 reads MGHDK; CDR2 reads SYGVNS. V lost 2 bases, J lost 5 bases, and 11 bases lay in between. The length of the CDR3 is 14 residues. The CDR3 bases are TGTGCCAGCAGTGAAAGGGGCCCCGGAGATACGCAGTATTTT. This translates into CASSERGPGDTQYF.

J is TRBJ1-4 and V is TRBV9; no clear D gene. CDR1 and CDR2 (germline): SGDLS, YYNGEE. This CDR3 contains 16 residues. V was cut by 0 bases and J by 7 bases, with 16 bases left in between. CDR3 nucleotides: TGTGCCAGCAGCGTAGACGTCCGGTCAGGAGGTGAAAAACTGTTTTTT. Its protein is CASSVDVRSGGEKLFF. The full variable domain, with the rest looked up from reference TRBV9 and TRBJ1-4, is DSGVTQTPKHLITATGQRVTLRCSPRSGDLSVYWYQQSLDQGLQFLIQYYNGEERAKGNILERFSAQQFPDLHSELNLSSLELGDSALYFCASSVDVRSGGEKLFFGSGTQLSVL.

This chain connects TRBV7-8 to TRBJ2-1; 10 bases line up with TRBD2. Germline CDR1 and CDR2: SGHVS and FQNEAQ. CDR3 size: 19 residues. After removal of 2 bases from V and 0 bases from J, the junction contained 10 bases not matched to a gene. The CDR3 region is CASSLRGLAEISSYNEQFF. The CDR3 bases are TGTGCCAGCAGCTTAAGAGGACTAGCGGAAATTAGCTCCTACAATGAGCAGTTCTTC.

This clonotype turned up a few times. J is TRBJ2-2 and V is TRBV3-1, with D unresolved. The V gene lost 1 base and the J gene lost 7 bases, with 4 bases spanning the gap. The CDR3 is 12 amino acids. In germline, CDR1 is LGHDT, CDR2 YNNKEL (reference sequence). The CDR3 nucleotides read TGTGCCAGCAGCCAAGTTTTCGGGGAGCTGTTTTTT. This encodes CASSQVFGELFF. The full variable domain, rest sourced from reference TRBV3-1 and TRBJ2-2, is DTAVSQTPKYLVTQMGNDKSIKCEQNLGHDTMYWYKQDSKKFLKIMFSYNNKELIINETVPNRFSPKSPDKAHLNLHINSLELGDSAVYFCASSQVFGELFFGEGSRLTVL.

This clonotype came up many times. The rearrangement links TRBV12-3 or TRBV12-4 to TRBJ2-5; D not certain. Trimming cost V 0 bases and J 2 bases, with 10 bases left between them. The CDR3 runs to 15 residues. CDR3 nucleotides: TGTGCCAGCAGTTTAGCTCCCAGCATTCAAGAGACCCAGTACTTC. Encoded protein: CASSLAPSIQETQYF.

The chain links TRBV11-2 to TRBJ2-1, with TRBD2 matching 7 bases. CDR3 length equals 16 residues. The V gene end was trimmed by 2 bases and the J gene end by 4 bases; junction bases not matched to a gene: 8. The germline V gene encodes CDR1 SGHAT and CDR2 FQNNGV. The CDR3 DNA reads TGTGCCAGCAGCTTAATGGCTAGCGGCTATTACAATGAGCAGTTCTTC. It codes for CASSLMASGYYNEQFF.

In this sample, this clonotype turned up a few times. This CDR3 reads CATSPELRQEDQPQHF. DNA of the CDR3: TGTGCCACCAGCCCAGAACTAAGGCAGGAGGATCAGCCCCAGCATTTT. The rearrangement links TRBV15 to TRBJ1-5; D is undetermined. Germline V lookup: CDR1 LNHNV, CDR2 YYDKDF (reference sequence). The CDR3 is 16 residues long. Trimming removed 5 bases at V and 5 bases at J, with 19 bases between.

At least ten counts were recorded for this clonotype. The chain uses TRBV5-6 and TRBJ2-3; tentative D call: TRBD2 (5 bases). Trimming pared 0 bases from V and 0 bases from J, leaving 11 bases between. The CDR3 is 16 amino acids. Germline values: CDR1 SGHDT, CDR2 YYEEEE. CDR3 nucleotides: TGTGCCAGCAGCTTGGGGTTCGGGGTTAGCACAGATACGCAGTATTTT. Its translation: CASSLGFGVSTDTQYF. Together with reference TRBV5-6 and TRBJ2-3, the CDR3 gives the full variable domain: DAGVTQSPTHLIKTRGQQVTLRCSPKSGHDTVSWYQQALGQGPQFIFQYYEEEERQRGNFPDRFSGHQFPNYSSELNVNALLLGDSALYLCASSLGFGVSTDTQYFGPGTRLTVL.

This sequence joins TRBV15 and TRBJ2-5; 10 bases are shared with TRBD1. Trimming took 5 bases from V and 10 from J; bases not matched to a gene: 16. The CDR3 has 16 amino acids. Germline-derived CDR1 and CDR2 are LNHNV and YYDKDF (reference sequence). The CDR3 here is CATSVSGTGATGFQYF. Here the CDR3 DNA reads TGTGCCACCAGCGTATCCGGGACAGGGGCGACCGGGTTCCAGTACTTC.

This clonotype appeared a few times. The chain carries TRBV20-1 and TRBJ2-5; 12 bases map to TRBD2. V shed 6 bases and J 7 bases; nucleotides not matched to a gene: 6. Looked up from germline, CDR1 is DFQATT and CDR2 is SNEGSKA (reference sequence). The CDR3 length is 13 residues. For the CDR3, the DNA is TGCAGTGCCACTAGCGGGGGGTCGGGGACCCAGTACTTC. It encodes CSATSGGSGTQYF.

This clonotype was found a few times. The gene calls are TRBV10-3 and TRBJ2-5, with TRBD2 as a possible D gene (5 bases). This CDR3 is built from 14 residues. V shed 2 bases and J shed 5 bases, with 12 bases lying between them. Germline assignment: CDR1 ENHRY and CDR2 SYGVKD. This chain's CDR3 is CAISENGLGETQYF. CDR3 nucleotide sequence: TGTGCCATCAGTGAGAACGGACTTGGGGAGACCCAGTACTTC.

This clonotype has only a few counts. The CDR3: CASSPLREGYEQYF. The CDR3 DNA is TGTGCCAGCAGCCCCTTGCGGGAGGGCTACGAGCAGTACTTC. The rearrangement joins TRBV11-3 to TRBJ2-7, with 9 bases lining up with TRBD2. Trimming at V came to 5 bases and at J to 3 bases, leaving 5 bases not matched to a gene. The CDR3 runs 14 residues. Germline loops: CDR1 SGHNT, CDR2 YENEEA.

The chain couples TRBV25-1 to TRBJ1-1; D is unclear. This CDR3 is 11 amino acids long. The germline V gene has CDR1 MGHDK and CDR2 SYGVNS. V gave up 7 bases and J gave up 1 base, with 4 bases separating them. CDR3 in amino acids: CASTRNTEAFF. The CDR3, as DNA: TGTGCCAGCACCAGGAACACTGAAGCTTTCTTT.

This clonotype appeared many times. This chain joins TRBV5-4 and TRBJ2-5; 8 bases match TRBD2. The germline V gene encodes CDR1 SGHNT and CDR2 YYREEE (reference sequence). The V gene end was trimmed by 4 bases and the J gene end by 5 bases; junction bases not matched to a gene: 10. This CDR3 is built from 15 residues. CDR3 sequence (DNA): TGTGCCAGCAGCCAGGACTTAGCGGGAATGGAGACCCAGTACTTC. This gives the protein CASSQDLAGMETQYF.

The rearrangement joins TRBV14 to TRBJ2-5; D not certain. Per germline, CDR1 SGHDN and CDR2 FVKESK. V dropped 0 bases and J dropped 3 bases, with 11 bases sitting between them. CDR3 length equals 15 residues. For the CDR3, the DNA is TGTGCCAGCAGCCAAGATTTGGGAAGAAAAGAGACCCAGTACTTC. As protein: CASSQDLGRKETQYF.

V usage is TRBV21-1 and J usage is TRBJ1-1. TRBV21-1 represents a pseudogene. The CDR3 consists of 11 residues. Here the CDR3 DNA reads TGTGCCAGCAGCAAAGACAGAACAGCTTTCTTT. Its translation: CASSKDRTAFF.

The sample holds a few counts of this clonotype. The gene calls are TRBV2 and TRBJ2-7; D uncertain. This CDR3 is 11 amino acids long. V was clipped by 7 bases and J by 2 bases, with 6 bases between them. Germline lookup yields CDR1 SNHLY and CDR2 FYNNEI. The CDR3 loop reads CASTAAYEQYF. CDR3 DNA sequence: TGTGCCAGCACCGCGGCCTACGAGCAGTACTTC.

The chain uses TRBV14 and TRBJ2-1, with TRBD2 matching over 9 bases. Germline CDR1 and CDR2: SGHDN and FVKESK. This CDR3 contains 17 residues. V shed 0 bases and J 9 bases; nucleotides not matched to a gene: 12. DNA of the CDR3: TGTGCCAGCAGCCAAGATATGGCAGCGGGGGGCAGGTCTGAGCAGTTCTTC. It specifies CASSQDMAAGGRSEQFF. Supplemented by reference TRBV14 and TRBJ2-1, the full variable domain reads EAGVTQFPSHSVIEKGQTVTLRCDPISGHDNLYWYRRVMGKEIKFLLHFVKESKQDESGMPNNRFLAERTGGTYSTLKVQPAELEDSGVYFCASSQDMAAGGRSEQFFGPGTRLTVL.

This clonotype was observed at least ten times. The gene calls are TRBV3-1 and TRBJ2-1, with D possibly being TRBD2 (7 bases). Germline lookup yields CDR1 LGHDT and CDR2 YNNKEL (reference sequence). V was shortened by 2 bases and J by 6 bases, with 14 bases between the two germline ends. The CDR3 loop spans 15 amino acids. This chain's CDR3 is CASSQMPGGSNEQFF. As DNA, the CDR3 is TGTGCCAGCAGCCAAATGCCGGGGGGCAGCAATGAGCAGTTCTTC.

This clonotype was observed a few times. The rearrangement links TRBV5-1 to TRBJ2-7; TRBD2 aligns across 7 bases. The CDR3 sequence is 15 residues long. V lost 3 bases and J lost 3; bases outside the gene matches: 9. Germline V gene data show CDR1 as SGHRS and CDR2 as YFSETQ. CDR3 region: CASSSMSGGFYEQYF. The CDR3 bases are TGCGCCAGCAGCTCAATGTCGGGGGGTTTCTACGAGCAGTACTTC.

V and J are TRBV24-1 and TRBJ2-6, with D perhaps TRBD2 (5 bases). Trimming cost V 0 bases and J 2 bases, with 7 bases left between them. Germline V gene lookup returns CDR1 KGHDR and CDR2 SFDVKD. CDR3 length equals 16 residues. The CDR3 DNA sequence: TGTGCCACCAGTGATTTGACGCGGGCTGGGGCCAACGTCCTGACTTTC. Its translation is CATSDLTRAGANVLTF.

This sequence joins TRBV5-1 and TRBJ2-3; D perhaps matches TRBD2 (5 bases). With 0 bases removed from V and 1 base from J, the gap between germline ends came to 15 bases. This CDR3 has 17 residues. Germline-derived CDR1 and CDR2 are SGHRS and YFSETQ. The CDR3 is CASSLGEMRRGTDTQYF. The DNA for the CDR3 is TGCGCCAGCAGCTTGGGGGAGATGCGAAGGGGCACAGATACGCAGTATTTT.

The chain joins TRBV11-2 to TRBJ1-2; possible D gene TRBD1, 5 bases. The CDR3 sequence is 13 residues long. The V end lost 1 base, the J end lost 8 bases, and 11 bases lay between the germline ends. Per germline, CDR1 SGHAT and CDR2 FQNNGV. The CDR3 loop reads CASSLGGIRGYTF. As DNA, the CDR3 is TGTGCCAGCAGCTTAGGGGGGATTCGGGGCTACACCTTC.

At least ten counts were recorded for this clonotype. This CDR3 reads CASSLGTSGRDEQFF. The CDR3 region has the DNA TGTGCCAGCAGTCTCGGGACTAGCGGGAGGGATGAGCAGTTCTTC. The chain carries TRBV12-3 or TRBV12-4 and TRBJ2-1; 16 bases map to TRBD2. This CDR3 has 15 amino acids. Trimming cost V 5 bases and J 8 bases; bases outside gene matches: 3.

This clonotype turned up a few times. V gene TRBV11-2 combines with J gene TRBJ2-3, with D possibly TRBD2 on 5 matching bases. Trimming pared 4 bases from V and 1 base from J, leaving 15 bases between. Per the germline V gene, CDR1 is SGHAT and CDR2 is FQNNGV. The CDR3 contains 16 residues. The CDR3, as DNA: TGTGCCAGCAGCTCCCCGGCCCTGAGGGGCACAGATACGCAGTATTTT. Translation gives CASSSPALRGTDTQYF.

The gene calls are TRBV14 and TRBJ1-1; D is ambiguous. The germline V and J ends were trimmed by 2 bases and 8 bases, with 6 bases remaining between them. The CDR3 length is 11 residues. Per the germline V gene, CDR1 is SGHDN and CDR2 is FVKESK. The CDR3 loop is CASSQRYEAFF. For the CDR3, the DNA is TGTGCCAGCAGCCAAAGATACGAAGCTTTCTTT.

The chain links TRBV12-3 or TRBV12-4 to TRBJ2-7, with D unresolved. The CDR3 has 12 amino acids. V was shortened by 5 bases and J by 5 bases, with 10 bases between the two germline ends. The CDR3 sequence: CASSPTEDEQYF. The CDR3 bases are TGTGCCAGCAGTCCAACGGAAGACGAGCAGTACTTC.

The chain carries TRBV6-1 and TRBJ1-2; a weak D match, TRBD1 (5 bases). Germline-derived CDR1 and CDR2 are MNHNS and SASEGT. Trimming took off 4 bases at V and 3 bases at J, with 15 bases between the two ends. The CDR3 runs to 15 residues. The CDR3 DNA sequence: TGTGCCAGCAGTGTAAAGGGCAGGGAGTACTATGGCTACACCTTC. As protein: CASSVKGREYYGYTF.

This clonotype showed up many times. The CDR3 spells CASSSRSSYEQYF. In nucleotides, the CDR3 is TGCGCCAGCAGCTCTCGGAGCTCCTACGAGCAGTACTTC. The J gene is TRBJ2-7, the V gene TRBV5-1; no reliable D call. Germline V gives CDR1 SGHRS, CDR2 YFSETQ. The CDR3 consists of 13 residues. V lost 3 bases and J 0 bases, leaving 7 bases between the germline ends. The full variable domain, with the rest looked up from reference TRBV5-1 and TRBJ2-7, is KAGVTQTPRYLIKTRGQQVTLSCSPISGHRSVSWYQQTPGQGLQFLFEYFSETQRNKGNFPGRFSGRQFSNSRSEMNVSTLELGDSALYLCASSSRSSYEQYFGPGTRLTVT.